One sample yielded the 22 T cell receptor beta chains listed below, sequenced in a study of CD8+ T cells in alopecia areata. TCR sequencing used cDNA made by reverse transcription of extracted RNA. Libraries were prepared by immunoSEQ multiplex PCR; TCRdb keeps only in-frame clonotypes and omits some of them. The repertoire consists of 90,000 to 130,000 clones, none detected only once. The specimen was lesional skin. The origin of the receptors is a C3H/HeJ mouse with alopecia areata. For this strain, the MHC haplotype corresponds to H2-k.

In regard to this clone: Here the gene names and germline are mouse. Read sequence stops 4 residues before the CDR3 end, and the germline J gene provides the missing end. The rearrangement uses TRBV1 and TRBJ1-1; 9 bases fit TRBD1. This CDR3 has 15 amino acids. V was clipped by 1 base and J by 3 bases; unmatched bases: 3. The germline V gene has CDR1 NSQYPW and CDR2 LRSPGD (reference sequence). CDR3 bases read: TGCACCTGCAGTGCAGTGGGGACAGGGCACACA. Protein sequence: CTCSAVGTGHT. The complete CDR3 sequence is CTCSAVGTGHTEVFF.

This clone was found a few times. Mouse germline and gene names are used. The CDR3 end is not reached by the read, which stops 4 residues before it; the germline J gene fills it in. Other DNA variants within this sample encode the same CDR3. The rearrangement joins TRBV1 to TRBJ1-4, with 11 bases lining up with TRBD1. This CDR3 spans 16 amino acids. Germline CDR1 reads NSQYPW; CDR2 reads LRSPGD (reference sequence). V shed 0 bases and J 5 bases; nucleotides not matched to a gene: 2. CDR3 DNA, as far as it was read: TGCACCTGCAGTGCAGAGGGACAGGGGGGGAACGAA. This gives the protein CTCSAEGQGGNE. The full CDR3 reads CTCSAEGQGGNERLFF.

Worth noting for this clone: Mouse germline and gene names are used. Read data end 4 residues before the CDR3 end; the end is taken from the germline J gene. V usage is TRBV17 and J usage is TRBJ1-1; D not certain. Germline V gene data show CDR1 as MNHDT and CDR2 as YYDKIL. CDR3 length: 11 amino acids. The sequenced part of the CDR3 DNA is TGTGCTAGCAGTACTCAGGCA. Protein: CASSTQA. The complete CDR3 reads CASSTQAEVFF.

As regards this clone: The gene symbols are mouse symbols. The read terminates 4 residues before the CDR3 end, so the remaining end is supplied by the germline J gene. V is TRBV1 and J is TRBJ1-2; D is perhaps TRBD1 (6 bases). The CDR3 covers 14 residues. Trimming stripped 3 bases from V and 3 bases from J, with 11 bases between. Germline V gene data show CDR1 as NSQYPW and CDR2 as LRSPGD (reference sequence). CDR3 DNA, as far as it was read: TGCACCTGCAGTGCTGGGGACAAATACTCC. Protein: CTCSAGDKYS. The CDR3 in its entirety is CTCSAGDKYSDYTF.

Concerning this clone itself: The germline and genes are mouse ones. The covered CDR3 bases are TGTGCCAGCAGTATAGAAGGGACAGAATCCAACGAA. Translation: CASSIEGTESNE. The complete CDR3 sequence is CASSIEGTESNERLFF. This chain connects TRBV19 to TRBJ1-4; 7 bases fit TRBD1. The read terminates 4 residues ahead of where the CDR3 ends, so the germline J gene completes it. Germline assignment: CDR1 FNHDT and CDR2 SITEND (reference sequence). With 0 bases clipped from V and 2 bases from J, the junction kept 4 bases outside the gene matches. This CDR3 is 16 amino acids long.

This clone was observed a handful of times. Any gene name here is a mouse gene name. Read data end 4 residues before the CDR3 end; the end is taken from the germline J gene. The chain uses TRBV13-1 and TRBJ2-7; TRBD1 agrees at 9 bases. Germline V gene sequence: CDR1 NSHNY, CDR2 SYGAGN. Trimming removed 0 bases from V and 0 bases from J; junction bases left unmatched: 4. The CDR3 extends over 16 amino acids. The CDR3 loop is CASSDADRGGSYEQYF. The sequenced CDR3 bases are TGTGCCAGCAGTGATGCAGACAGGGGGGGCTCCTAT.

This clone has a handful of counts. Gene names refer to mouse genes. The read is 4 residues too short to cover the CDR3 end, so that end is filled in from the germline J gene. The chain carries TRBV1 and TRBJ2-7; 9 nucleotides align to TRBD2. Germline V gene data show CDR1 as NSQYPW and CDR2 as LRSPGD (reference sequence). The CDR3 has 15 residues. CDR3 in amino acids: CTCSADGGAQYEQYF. The sequenced CDR3 bases are TGCACCTGCAGTGCAGATGGGGGGGCGCAATAT.

This clone was seen more than once but under ten times. Genes here carry mouse names. The read is 4 residues too short to cover the CDR3 end, so that end is filled in from the germline J gene. V and J are TRBV13-3 and TRBJ2-4, with 12 bases lining up with TRBD1. From germline, CDR1 is NNHDY and CDR2 SYVADS. The CDR3 runs 14 residues. The CDR3 sequence is CASTPGQGANTLYF. The DNA read from the CDR3 is TGTGCCAGCACACCGGGACAGGGGGCGAAC.

As concerns this clone: The gene names here belong to mouse. The read ends 4 residues shy of where the CDR3 ends; the end is completed using the germline J gene. The chain combines TRBV1 with TRBJ2-3; 12 bases fit TRBD2. From germline, CDR1 is NSQYPW and CDR2 LRSPGD (reference sequence). The CDR3 loop spans 16 amino acids. V shed 1 base and J 4 bases; nucleotides not matched to a gene: 3. CDR3 protein: CTCSAGDWGASETLYF. Incomplete CDR3 DNA: TGCACCTGCAGTGCAGGGGACTGGGGGGCGTCAGAA.

As regards this clone: Germline and genes here are mouse. The read comes to an end 4 residues before the CDR3 does, leaving the germline J gene to fill in the end. The chain recombines TRBV16 with TRBJ2-7; 10 bases align to TRBD1. This CDR3 spans 16 amino acids. J gave up 0 bases and V 3 bases, and 5 bases lay outside the gene matches. Germline CDR1 reads SGHSA; CDR2 reads FRNQAP. The CDR3 reads CASSFFRDRGSYEQYF. The CDR3 DNA, read in part, is TGTGCAAGCAGCTTCTTCCGGGACAGGGGCTCCTAT.

This clone was observed a few times. These gene names are mouse names. The read is 4 residues too short to cover the CDR3 end, so that end is filled in from the germline J gene. The rearrangement joins TRBV13-3 to TRBJ1-1; TRBD1 matches 7 bases. The germline gives CDR1 NNHDY, CDR2 SYVADS. The CDR3 spans 15 residues. Trimming took 4 bases from V and 0 from J; bases not matched to a gene: 6. The covered CDR3 bases are TGTGCCAGCAGTCACAGGGGAGAGGCAAACACA. The encoded protein is CASSHRGEANT. In full, the CDR3 reads CASSHRGEANTEVFF.

As regards this clone: The listed genes are named as in mouse. Incomplete CDR3 DNA: TGTGCCAGCAGTCTCCGGGACAGTAACTATGCT. Amino acid sequence: CASSLRDSNYA. The full CDR3 is CASSLRDSNYAEQFF. This sequence joins TRBV13-3 and TRBJ2-1; 7 bases agree with TRBD1. The CDR3 goes on 4 residues after the read ends, and that part is filled in from the germline J gene. The CDR3 consists of 15 residues. Losses at the gene ends were 4 bases for V and 0 bases for J; bases not matched to a gene: 4. The V gene's germline CDR1 is NNHDY and CDR2 SYVADS.

For this clone: The protein TCRdb lists differs from the translation of the DNA at residue 11; the protein given here is translated from the DNA itself. The genes are named according to mouse. The sequence runs out 3 residues before the end of the CDR3; the remainder is reconstructed from the germline J gene. J is TRBJ1-3 and V is TRBV19; 7 nucleotides align to TRBD1. This CDR3 region has 14 residues. Looked up from germline, CDR1 is FNHDT and CDR2 is SITEND (reference sequence). Losses at the gene ends were 6 bases for V and 3 bases for J; bases not matched to a gene: 6. The covered CDR3 bases are TGTGCCAGCACCTTTACAGGGGTTGGAAATACG. It is translated as CASTFTGVGNT. The entire CDR3 reads CASTFTGVGNTLYF.

In this sample, this clone turned up a few times. Gene names and germline match the mouse. The read ends 4 residues before the CDR3 terminus; that terminus is restored from the germline J gene. V gene TRBV13-3 combines with J gene TRBJ1-4; 9 nucleotides agree with TRBD1. CDR1 is NNHDY, CDR2 SYVADS, per germline. This CDR3 is 13 amino acids long. Partial CDR3 DNA: TGTGCCAGCCGGGACAGGGAGAGCGAA. Protein: CASRDRESE. In full, the CDR3 is CASRDRESERLFF.

This clone was found a few times. Gene names and germline refer to mouse. The sequence runs out 4 residues before the end of the CDR3; the remainder is reconstructed from the germline J gene. J is TRBJ1-1 and V is TRBV13-3; D remains ambiguous. Germline CDR1 NNHDY, CDR2 SYVADS. Trimming pared 5 bases from V and 3 bases from J, leaving 8 bases between. The CDR3 is 12 residues long. The DNA read from the CDR3 is TGTGCCAGCAGGCGGAGGGACACA. Protein: CASRRRDT. In full, the CDR3 reads CASRRRDTEVFF.

This clone was counted between two and nine times. Each gene name is a mouse one. The read ends 4 residues before the CDR3 terminus; that terminus is restored from the germline J gene. The chain carries TRBV13-2 and TRBJ2-1; 7 bases map to TRBD2. V gave up 1 base and J gave up 1 base; unmatched junction bases: 5. This CDR3 has 16 residues. The germline gives CDR1 NNHNN, CDR2 SYGAGS (reference sequence). The CDR3 here is CASGDNWGQNYAEQFF. The CDR3 DNA, read in part, is TGTGCCAGCGGTGATAACTGGGGTCAAAACTATGCT.

Details on this clone: Gene names and germline refer to mouse. This chain's CDR3 is CASSDALDNANSDYTF. The covered CDR3 bases are TGTGCCAGCAGTGATGCTCTGGACAATGCAAACTCC. This chain joins TRBV13-3 and TRBJ1-2; maybe TRBD1 (5 bases). The CDR3 goes on 4 residues after the read ends, and that part is filled in from the germline J gene. The CDR3 runs to 16 residues. In germline, CDR1 is NNHDY, CDR2 SYVADS. Trimming removed 0 bases at V and 0 bases at J, with 12 bases between.

In this sample, this clone turned up a few times. Mouse gene names and germline throughout. The read is 4 residues too short to cover the CDR3 end, so that end is filled in from the germline J gene. The chain employs TRBV17 and TRBJ2-5; TRBD2 agrees at 8 bases. V lost 2 bases and J lost 2; bases outside the gene matches: 6. CDR3 size: 16 residues. Germline values: CDR1 MNHDT, CDR2 YYDKIL. CDR3 bases read: TGTGCTAGCAGTAGACAGTGGGGGGGGATCCAAGAC. Amino acid sequence: CASSRQWGGIQD. From start to end, the CDR3 is CASSRQWGGIQDTQYF.

There are a few counts of this clone. The genes and germline here are from mouse. The CDR3 end falls 4 residues outside the read, so it is completed with the germline J gene. The rearrangement joins TRBV31 to TRBJ2-3; 9 nucleotides match TRBD2. Looked up from germline, CDR1 is GKSSPN and CDR2 is SITVG. The V gene end was trimmed by 2 bases and the J gene end by 3 bases; junction bases not matched to a gene: 3. This CDR3 comprises 14 residues. The sequenced part of the CDR3 DNA is TGTGCCTGGAGTTGGTGGGGGGGCGCAGAA. This codes for CAWSWWGGAE. The complete CDR3 protein is CAWSWWGGAETLYF.

The sample holds a few counts of this clone. Genes and germline come from the mouse. Read data end 4 residues before the CDR3 end; the end is taken from the germline J gene. V usage is TRBV17 and J usage is TRBJ2-1, with TRBD2 as a possible D gene (5 bases). The CDR3 runs to 14 residues. Germline V gene data show CDR1 as MNHDT and CDR2 as YYDKIL. V lost 3 bases to trimming and J lost 3 bases, with 9 bases between them. The CDR3 DNA, read in part, is TGTGCTAGCAGTAGCTGGGCCCTCTATGCT. This translates into CASSSWALYA. The CDR3 in its entirety is CASSSWALYAEQFF.

This clone occurred a few times. Genes and germline are mouse. The read comes to an end 4 residues before the CDR3 does, leaving the germline J gene to fill in the end. The same CDR3 can be traced to other DNA sequences in this sample. The chain recombines TRBV1 with TRBJ2-1, with D perhaps TRBD1 (5 bases). CDR3 length: 13 residues. V gave up 5 bases and J gave up 4 bases, with 9 bases separating them. From germline, CDR1 is NSQYPW and CDR2 LRSPGD (reference sequence). The DNA read from the CDR3 is TGCACCTGCAGTCGAGACAGTTATGCT. Its protein product is CTCSRDSYA. The whole CDR3 reads CTCSRDSYAEQFF.

Note on this clone: The gene names given are mouse names. The CDR3 region is CASSISGEDERLFF. The sequenced part of the CDR3 DNA is TGTGCCAGCAGTATTTCAGGGGAAGACGAA. This rearrangement joins TRBV19 to TRBJ1-4; a possible D gene is TRBD1 (6 bases). The sequence runs out 4 residues before the end of the CDR3; the remainder is reconstructed from the germline J gene. V lost 2 bases and J lost 6, with 11 bases in between. The CDR3 is made up of 14 amino acids. CDR1 and CDR2 from the germline V gene are FNHDT and SITEND (reference sequence).